The entry below gives a single T cell receptor beta chain sequence along with its context. Its antigen is not identified. The CDR3 is made up of 15 amino acids. Trimming took 3 bases from V and 8 from J; bases not matched to a gene: 9. In germline, CDR1 is LGHDT, CDR2 YNNKEL (reference sequence). Sequenced by immunoSEQ multiplex PCR; TCRdb stores in-frame clones only, minus some. The table records 150,000 to 200,000 clones, around 94% of them present only once. This entry comes from a study of T cell responses to AZD1222 COVID-19 vaccine. General study results and limits: Among AZD1222 vaccinees, only six were seropositive at baseline. Possibly, clonal diversity was underestimated; donors were largely white British and included more females. Regions 160-218 and 743-854 held dominance among vaccine-associated CD4 TCRs, which spanned spike. Sampling captured repertoires only after the peak T cell response.

The rearrangement links TRBV3-1 (or the pseudogene TRBV3-2) to TRBJ2-5; 10 nucleotides line up with TRBD2. The TCR was taken from an adult in good health. Sequencing used peripheral blood, obtained on day 0 of AZD1222 vaccination. The CDR3 protein is CASSQRTSGDATQYF. The CDR3 nucleotides read TGTGCCAGCAGCCAGAGGACTAGCGGTGACGCAACCCAGTACTTC.